This T cell receptor (beta chain) is drawn from a study of CD8 T cells in ankylosing spondylitis. Note on this clonotype: Antigen: not known.

TCRdb redid the calling of the 5' RACE reads with MiXCR, one entry per CDR3 protein. The sample yields 470,000 or so distinct CDR3 sequences, 25% to 30% seen once. Germline V gives CDR1 SEHNR, CDR2 FQNEAQ (reference sequence). The germline V and J ends were trimmed by 5 bases and 4 bases, with 14 bases remaining between them. This CDR3 has 14 residues. Study findings and constraints: Ankylosing spondylitis blood appeared to carry a characteristic TCR beta motif of roughly 8 highly homologous variants. Earlier literature documents some of the motif variants in reactive arthritis synovial fluid and blood.

The specimen sequenced was blood, either unsorted or a sorted T cell fraction (not recorded which). The chain is built from TRBV7-9 and TRBJ1-2; weak D call: TRBD1 (6 bases). This clonotype originated in a male donor with ankylosing spondylitis. For the CDR3, the DNA is TGTGCCAGCAGCGACCTCGGGGGGCCCTATGGCTACACCTTC. As protein: CASSDLGGPYGYTF.